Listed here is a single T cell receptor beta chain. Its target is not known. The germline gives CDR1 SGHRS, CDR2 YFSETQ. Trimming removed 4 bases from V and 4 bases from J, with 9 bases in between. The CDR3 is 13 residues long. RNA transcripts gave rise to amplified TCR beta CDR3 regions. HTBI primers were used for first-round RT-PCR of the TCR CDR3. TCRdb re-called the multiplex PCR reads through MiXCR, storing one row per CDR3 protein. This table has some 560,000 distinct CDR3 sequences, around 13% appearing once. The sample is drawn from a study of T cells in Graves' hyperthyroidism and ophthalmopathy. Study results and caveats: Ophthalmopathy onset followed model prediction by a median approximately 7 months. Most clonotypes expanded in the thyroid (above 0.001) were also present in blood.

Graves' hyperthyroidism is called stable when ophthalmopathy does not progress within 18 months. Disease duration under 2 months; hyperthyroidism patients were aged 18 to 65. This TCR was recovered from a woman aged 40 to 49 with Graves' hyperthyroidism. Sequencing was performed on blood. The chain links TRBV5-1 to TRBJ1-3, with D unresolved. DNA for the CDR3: TGCGCCAGCAGCCCGGACGGGGGAAACACCATATATTTT. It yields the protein CASSPDGGNTIYF.